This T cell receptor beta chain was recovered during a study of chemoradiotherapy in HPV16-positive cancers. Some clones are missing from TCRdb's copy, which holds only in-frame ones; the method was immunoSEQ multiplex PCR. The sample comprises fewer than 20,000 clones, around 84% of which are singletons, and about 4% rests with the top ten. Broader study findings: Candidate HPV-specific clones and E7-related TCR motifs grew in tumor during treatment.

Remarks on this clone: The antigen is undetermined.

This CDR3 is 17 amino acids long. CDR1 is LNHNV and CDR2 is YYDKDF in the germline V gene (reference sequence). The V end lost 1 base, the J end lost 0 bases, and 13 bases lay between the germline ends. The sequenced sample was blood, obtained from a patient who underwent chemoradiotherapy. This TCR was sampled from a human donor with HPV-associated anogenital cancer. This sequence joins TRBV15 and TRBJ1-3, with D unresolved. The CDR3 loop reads CATSRGPLMASGNTIYF. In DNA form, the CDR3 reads TGTGCCACCAGCAGAGGACCCTTGATGGCCTCTGGAAACACCATATATTTT. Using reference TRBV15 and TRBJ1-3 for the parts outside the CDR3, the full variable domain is DAMVIQNPRYQVTQFGKPVTLSCSQTLNHNVMYWYQQKSSQAPKLLFHYYDKDFNNEADTPDNFQSRRPNTSFCFLDIRSPGLGDTAMYLCATSRGPLMASGNTIYFGEGSWLTVV.